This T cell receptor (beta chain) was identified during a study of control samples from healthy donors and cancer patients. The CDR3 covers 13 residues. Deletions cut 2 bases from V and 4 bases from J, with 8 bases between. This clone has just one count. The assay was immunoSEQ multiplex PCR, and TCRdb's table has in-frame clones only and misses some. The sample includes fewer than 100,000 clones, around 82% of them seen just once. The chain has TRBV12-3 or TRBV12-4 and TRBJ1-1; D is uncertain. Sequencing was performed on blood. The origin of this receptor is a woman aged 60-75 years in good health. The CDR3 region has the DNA TGTGCCAGCAGTTTATTGGGAGTCACTGAAGCTTTCTTT. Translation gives CASSLLGVTEAFF.